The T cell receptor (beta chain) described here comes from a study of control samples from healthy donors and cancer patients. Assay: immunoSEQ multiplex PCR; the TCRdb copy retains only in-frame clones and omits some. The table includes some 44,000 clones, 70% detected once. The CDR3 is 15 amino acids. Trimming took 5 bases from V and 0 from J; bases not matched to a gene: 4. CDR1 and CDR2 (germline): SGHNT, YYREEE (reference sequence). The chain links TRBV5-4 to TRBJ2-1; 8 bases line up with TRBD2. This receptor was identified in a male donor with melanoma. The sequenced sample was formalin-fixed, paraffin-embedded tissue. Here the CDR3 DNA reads TGTGCCAGCAGGACCCTAGCGGGCTCCTACAATGAGCAGTTCTTC. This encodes CASRTLAGSYNEQFF. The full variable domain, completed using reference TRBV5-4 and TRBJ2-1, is ETGVTQSPTHLIKTRGQQVTLRCSSQSGHNTVSWYQQALGQGPQFIFQYYREEENGRGNFPPRFSGLQFPNYSSELNVNALELDDSALYLCASRTLAGSYNEQFFGPGTRLTVL.